This TCR beta chain stems from a study of regulatory T cells in long-lasting Graves disease. Notes on the study in general: The study examined only peripheral blood, not thyroid tissue. TRBV28, TRBJ1-2 and TRBJ2-5 were segments that persistent disease favored.

This clonotype was recorded at least ten times. What it binds is not known. Arm-PCR of CDR3 regions and iRepertoire HTBI primers were used to build TCR beta libraries. A single record per CDR3 protein comes from TCRdb applying MiXCR to the multiplex PCR reads. The table shows under 300,000 distinct CDR3 sequences, with 20% to 25% occurring only once. Time point denoted: newly diagnosed GD, antithyroid drugs for less than 3 months. The TCR library used RNA extracted from PBMCs. This CDR3 is built from 12 residues. Looked up from germline, CDR1 is DFQATT and CDR2 is SNEGSKA (reference sequence). The V gene lost 6 bases and the J gene lost 5 bases, with 13 bases spanning the gap.

The genes are TRBV20-1 and TRBJ1-1; D is unresolved. Sequenced here: peripheral blood mononuclear cells (PBMCs), sampled at new diagnosis, from a patient treated with antithyroid drugs. The clonotype was recovered from a female donor with Graves disease. CDR3 in DNA: TGCAGTGCCCCACCCAGAGATACTGAAGCTTTCTTT. Its protein is CSAPPRDTEAFF.